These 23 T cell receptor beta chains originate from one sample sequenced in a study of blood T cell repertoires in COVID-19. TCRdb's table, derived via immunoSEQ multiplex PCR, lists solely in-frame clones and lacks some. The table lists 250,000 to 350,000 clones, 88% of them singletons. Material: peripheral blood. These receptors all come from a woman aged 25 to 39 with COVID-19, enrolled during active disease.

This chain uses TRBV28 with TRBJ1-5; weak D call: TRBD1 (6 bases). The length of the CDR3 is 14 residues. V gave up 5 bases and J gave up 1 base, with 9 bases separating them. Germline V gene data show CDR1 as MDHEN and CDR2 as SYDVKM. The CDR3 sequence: CASSDRKSNQPQHF. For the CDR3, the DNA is TGTGCCAGCAGTGACAGGAAAAGCAATCAGCCCCAGCATTTT.

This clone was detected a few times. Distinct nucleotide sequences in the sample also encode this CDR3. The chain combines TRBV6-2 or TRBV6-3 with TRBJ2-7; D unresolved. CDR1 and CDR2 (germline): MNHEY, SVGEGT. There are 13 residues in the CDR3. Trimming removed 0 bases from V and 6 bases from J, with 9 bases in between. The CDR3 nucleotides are TGTGCCAGCAGTTACTCCCTTCGGTTCGAGCAGTACTTC. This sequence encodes CASSYSLRFEQYF.

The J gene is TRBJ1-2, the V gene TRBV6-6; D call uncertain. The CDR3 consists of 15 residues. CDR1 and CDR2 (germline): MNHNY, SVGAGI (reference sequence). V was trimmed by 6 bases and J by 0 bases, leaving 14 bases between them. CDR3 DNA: TGTGCCAGCAGCCGTAGCGGTAATTCTAACTATGGCTACACCTTC. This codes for CASSRSGNSNYGYTF.

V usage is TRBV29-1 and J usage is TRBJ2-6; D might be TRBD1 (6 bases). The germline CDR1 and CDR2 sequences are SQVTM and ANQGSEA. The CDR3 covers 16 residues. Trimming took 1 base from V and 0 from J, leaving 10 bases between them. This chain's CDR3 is CSVEGQAHSGANVLTF. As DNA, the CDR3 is TGCAGCGTTGAAGGACAGGCACACTCTGGGGCCAACGTCCTGACTTTC.

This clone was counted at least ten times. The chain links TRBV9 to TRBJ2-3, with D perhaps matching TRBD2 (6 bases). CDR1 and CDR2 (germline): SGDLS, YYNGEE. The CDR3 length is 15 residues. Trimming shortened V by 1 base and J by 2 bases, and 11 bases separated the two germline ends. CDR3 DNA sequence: TGTGCCAGCAGCGTATCGGGACTCCACACAGATACGCAGTATTTT. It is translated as CASSVSGLHTDTQYF.

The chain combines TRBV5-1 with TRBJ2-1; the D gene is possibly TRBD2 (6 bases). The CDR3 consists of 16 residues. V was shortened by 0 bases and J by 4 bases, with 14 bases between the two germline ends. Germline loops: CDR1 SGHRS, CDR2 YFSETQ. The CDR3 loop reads CASSLGAGTSYNEQFF. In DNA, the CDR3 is TGCGCCAGCAGCTTGGGGGCGGGAACGTCGTACAATGAGCAGTTCTTC.

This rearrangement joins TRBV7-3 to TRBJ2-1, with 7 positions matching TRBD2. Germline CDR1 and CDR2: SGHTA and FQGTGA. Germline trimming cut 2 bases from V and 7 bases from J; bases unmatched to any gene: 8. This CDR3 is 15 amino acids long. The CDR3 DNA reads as TGTGCCAGCAGCTTATGGGGGGAGGGCCGGAATGAGCAGTTCTTC. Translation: CASSLWGEGRNEQFF.

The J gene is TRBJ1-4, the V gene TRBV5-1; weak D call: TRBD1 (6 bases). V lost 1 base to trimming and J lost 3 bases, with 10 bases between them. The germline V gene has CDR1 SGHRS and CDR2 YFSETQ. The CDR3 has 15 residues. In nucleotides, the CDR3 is TGCGCCAGCAGCTTGTGGGGGCAGGCTAATGAAAAACTGTTTTTT. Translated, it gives CASSLWGQANEKLFF.

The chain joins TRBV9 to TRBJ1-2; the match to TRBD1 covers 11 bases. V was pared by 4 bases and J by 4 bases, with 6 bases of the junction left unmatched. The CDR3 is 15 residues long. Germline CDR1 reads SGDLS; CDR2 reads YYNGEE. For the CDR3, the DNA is TGTGCCAGCAGCTTTCCCGGGACAGGGGGCTATGGCTACACCTTC. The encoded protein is CASSFPGTGGYGYTF.

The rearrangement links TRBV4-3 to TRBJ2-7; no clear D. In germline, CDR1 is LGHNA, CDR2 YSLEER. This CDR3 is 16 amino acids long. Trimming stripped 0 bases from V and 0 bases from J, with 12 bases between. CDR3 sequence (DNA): TGCGCCAGCAGCCAAGATTGGGCCGTTAGCTCCTACGAGCAGTACTTC. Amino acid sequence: CASSQDWAVSSYEQYF.

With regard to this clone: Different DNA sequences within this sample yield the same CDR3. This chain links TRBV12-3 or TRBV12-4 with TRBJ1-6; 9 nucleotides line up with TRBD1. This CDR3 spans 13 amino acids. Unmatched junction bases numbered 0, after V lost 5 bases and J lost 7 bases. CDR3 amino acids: CASSGQGNSPLHF. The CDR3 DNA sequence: TGTGCCAGCAGTGGACAGGGGAATTCACCCCTCCACTTT.

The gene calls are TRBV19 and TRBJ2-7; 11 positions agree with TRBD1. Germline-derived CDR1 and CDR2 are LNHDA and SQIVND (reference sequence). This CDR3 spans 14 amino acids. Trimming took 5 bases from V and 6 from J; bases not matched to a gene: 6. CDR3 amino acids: CASSSDRGPSEQYF. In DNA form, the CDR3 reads TGTGCCAGTAGTTCGGACAGGGGGCCGAGCGAGCAGTACTTC. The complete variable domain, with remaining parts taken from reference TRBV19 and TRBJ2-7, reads DGGITQSPKYLFRKEGQNVTLSCEQNLNHDAMYWYRQDPGQGLRLIYYSQIVNDFQKGDIAEGYSVSREKKESFPLTVTSAQKNPTAFYLCASSSDRGPSEQYFGPGTRLTVT.

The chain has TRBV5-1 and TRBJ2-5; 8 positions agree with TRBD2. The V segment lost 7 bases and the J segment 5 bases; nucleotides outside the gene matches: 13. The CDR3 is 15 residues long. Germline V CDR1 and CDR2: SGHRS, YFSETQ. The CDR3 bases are TGCGCCAGCGCAGCACGGACTAGCCTTGGGGAGACCCAGTACTTC. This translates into CASAARTSLGETQYF.

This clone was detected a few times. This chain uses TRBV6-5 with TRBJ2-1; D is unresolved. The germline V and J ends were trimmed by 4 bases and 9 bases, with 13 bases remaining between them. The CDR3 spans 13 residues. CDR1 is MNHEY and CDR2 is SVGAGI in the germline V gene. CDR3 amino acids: CASSSHDGLEQFF. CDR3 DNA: TGTGCCAGCAGTTCACATGATGGGCTTGAGCAGTTCTTC.

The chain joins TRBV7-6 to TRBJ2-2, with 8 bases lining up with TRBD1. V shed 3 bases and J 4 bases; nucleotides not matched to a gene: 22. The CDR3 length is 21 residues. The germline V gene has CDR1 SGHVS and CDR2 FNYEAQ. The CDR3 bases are TGTGCCAGCAGCTTGGGCCGGGACAGGTTCGACTCGTCCCAGGGCACCGGGGAGCTGTTTTTT. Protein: CASSLGRDRFDSSQGTGELFF.

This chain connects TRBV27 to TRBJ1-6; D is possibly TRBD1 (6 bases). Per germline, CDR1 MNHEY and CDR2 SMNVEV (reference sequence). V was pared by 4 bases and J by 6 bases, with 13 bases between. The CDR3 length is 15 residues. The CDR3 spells CASSSGALPNSPLHF. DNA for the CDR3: TGTGCCAGCAGTTCAGGGGCCCTTCCTAATTCACCCCTCCACTTT.

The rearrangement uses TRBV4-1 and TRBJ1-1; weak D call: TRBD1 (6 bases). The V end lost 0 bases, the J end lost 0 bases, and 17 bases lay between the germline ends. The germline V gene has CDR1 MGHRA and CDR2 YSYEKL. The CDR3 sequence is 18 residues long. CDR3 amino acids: CASSQDRPGARLNTEAFF. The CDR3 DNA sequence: TGCGCCAGCAGCCAAGATCGGCCAGGGGCTAGATTGAACACTGAAGCTTTCTTT.

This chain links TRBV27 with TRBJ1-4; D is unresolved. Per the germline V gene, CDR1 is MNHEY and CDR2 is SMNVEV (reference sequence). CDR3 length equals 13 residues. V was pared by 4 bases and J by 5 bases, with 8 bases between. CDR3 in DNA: TGTGCCAGCAGTTCTAACAGCAATGAAAAACTGTTTTTT. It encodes CASSSNSNEKLFF. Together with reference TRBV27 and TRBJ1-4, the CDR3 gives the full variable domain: EAQVTQNPRYLITVTGKKLTVTCSQNMNHEYMSWYRQDPGLGLRQIYYSMNVEVTDKGDVPEGYKVSRKEKRNFPLILESPSPNQTSLYFCASSSNSNEKLFFGSGTQLSVL.

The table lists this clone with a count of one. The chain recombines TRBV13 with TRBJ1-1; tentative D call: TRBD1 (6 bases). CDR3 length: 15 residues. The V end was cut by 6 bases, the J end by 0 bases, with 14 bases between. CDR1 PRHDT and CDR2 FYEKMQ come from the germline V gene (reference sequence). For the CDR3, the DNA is TGTGCCAGCAGAAAAAACAGGGCCATGAACACTGAAGCTTTCTTT. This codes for CASRKNRAMNTEAFF.

The CDR3 loop is CSYRQGVYEQYF. The DNA of the CDR3 is TGCAGCTACAGACAGGGAGTCTACGAGCAGTACTTC. The rearrangement uses TRBV29-1 and TRBJ2-7, with TRBD1 matching 7 bases. CDR1 is SQVTM, CDR2 ANQGSEA, per germline. The CDR3 runs 12 residues. Trimming at V came to 8 bases and at J to 3 bases, leaving 7 bases not matched to a gene.

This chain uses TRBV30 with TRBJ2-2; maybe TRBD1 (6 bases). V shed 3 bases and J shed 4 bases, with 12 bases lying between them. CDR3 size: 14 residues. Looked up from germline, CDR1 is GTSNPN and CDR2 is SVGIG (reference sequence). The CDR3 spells CAWSYRVTTGELFF. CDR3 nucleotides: TGTGCCTGGAGCTACAGGGTAACCACCGGGGAGCTGTTTTTT.

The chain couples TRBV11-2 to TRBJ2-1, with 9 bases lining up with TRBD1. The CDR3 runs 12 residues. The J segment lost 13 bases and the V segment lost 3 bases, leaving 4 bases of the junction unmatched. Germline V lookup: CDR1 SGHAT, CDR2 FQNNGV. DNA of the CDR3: TGTGCCAGCAGCTTTTGGACAGGGGAACAGTTCTTC. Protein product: CASSFWTGEQFF.

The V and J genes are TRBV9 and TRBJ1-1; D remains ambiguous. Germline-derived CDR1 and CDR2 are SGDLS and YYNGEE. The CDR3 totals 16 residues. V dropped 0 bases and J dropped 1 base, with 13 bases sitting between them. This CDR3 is CASSVVSLGRNTEAFF. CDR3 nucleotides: TGTGCCAGCAGCGTAGTCTCCCTAGGGAGGAACACTGAAGCTTTCTTT.